This TCR beta chain appears in the sequencing data of a study of T cell responses to AZD1222 COVID-19 vaccine. Findings of the study overall: After two AZD1222 doses, spike-specific TCR breadth and depth rose versus day 0.

To note about this clone: Its specificity is unknown.

V shed 9 bases and J shed 8 bases, with 18 bases lying between them. The length of the CDR3 is 13 residues. Germline V CDR1 and CDR2: KGHDR, SFDVKD. TCRdb keeps only in-frame clones here, not all; method: immunoSEQ multiplex PCR. The sample yields about 110,000 clones, approximately 84% seen once. The J gene is TRBJ1-2, the V gene TRBV24-1, with a weak D call TRBD1 (6 bases). The receptor was derived from an adult in good health. The starting material was peripheral blood, obtained on day 0 of AZD1222 vaccination. For the CDR3, the DNA is TGTGCCACCGCCGGGGGGCAGGGTGGCGGCTACACCTTC. It translates to CATAGGQGGGYTF.